This TCR beta chain came from a study of blood T cell repertoires in COVID-19. Overall study context: Samples representing acute and convalescent COVID-19 were sourced from the United States, Italy and Spain.

Authors' data handling: Amplification of reference gene primers was used by the study to estimate nucleated cell counts. Here immunoSEQ multiplex PCR was the method, and the copy in TCRdb shows in-frame clones only, minus some. D and trimming were read from the DNA, whereas the V and J calls and clone size are those reported in that table. The table records about 150,000 clones, roughly 88% of them present only once. Clinical history reported by participants formed the basis on which cohorts were assigned. Only a few counts were recorded for this clone. The TCR originated in a man in his fifties or sixties who had recovered from COVID-19. The sample taken for sequencing was PBMCs or T cells enriched from blood (not recorded which).

CDR3 in DNA: TGTGCCAGCAGGTCAGGGGGCCTAAACACCATATATTTT. This gives the protein CASRSGGLNTIYF. This chain connects TRBV6-5 to TRBJ1-3; 8 nucleotides agree with TRBD1. CDR1 is MNHEY, CDR2 SVGAGI, per germline. With 6 bases clipped from V and 6 bases from J, the junction kept 4 bases outside the gene matches. The CDR3 has 13 residues.